Below, one T cell receptor (beta chain) is given with its context. Unique molecular identifiers were incorporated during preparation of the TCRbeta library. MiXCR, run by TCRdb on the PCR reads, gives a single entry per CDR3 protein. The sample includes about 400,000 distinct CDR3 sequences, about 20% seen only once; the top ten take around 4%. This sample stems from a study of T-cell reconstitution after alpha-beta-depleted transplantation in children. Trimming left V 7 bases short and J 8 bases short, with 8 bases between. This CDR3 has 11 amino acids. This TCR was sampled from a human donor who donated a stem cell graft to a child with acute myeloid leukemia. The sample was PBMCs from the stem cell graft donor, taken from the stem cell graft. The chain carries TRBV12-3 or TRBV12-4 and TRBJ2-2; no firm D call. CDR3 sequence reads: CASKTSGELFF. Here the CDR3 DNA reads TGTGCCAGCAAAACCTCGGGGGAGCTGTTTTTT.